The entry below describes one TCR beta chain. This clone was seen a handful of times. Its antigen remains unidentified. Per-base quality was not reported, and no clone a single base away is much larger than it. TCRB CDR3 regions were amplified from roughly 1.8 ug genomic DNA, or all available DNA if less, using the immunoSEQ assay. The multiplex PCR employed 60 forward primers targeting TCR V beta segments and 13 reverse primers targeting J beta segments. To estimate the number of reads per starting template, synthetic control templates were added to each sample at limiting dilution. The Illumina HiSeq System generated sequencing reads of 87 bp. Under the source paper's analysis protocol: To remove PCR and sequencing errors, closely related sequences were merged with a nearest neighbor algorithm. TCR overlap was measured as the percentage of unique tumor TCR beta sequences that were also present in the peripheral blood of the same patient. What TCRdb holds here is the immuneACCESS table cut down to in-frame rearrangements. Part of the clones is not present; checked against another copy, under half of the missing clones reflect an unresolved V gene, and the others are unexplained. V and J calls and clone size are given by that table; D and trimming were obtained from the DNA. Recorded for this sample are about 92,000 clones; around 86% of them occurred a single time. The top ten clonotypes cover 15% to 18% of the sample.

The data belong to a study of glioma-infiltrating T cells after dendritic cell vaccination (TCRdb year 2016). Context from the whole study: A cohort of approximately 15 glioblastoma patients from Phase I and II dendritic cell vaccination trials was included, of whom 9 were newly diagnosed and 6 had recurrent disease. Between about 2002 and 2012, patients were given autologous tumor lysate-pulsed dendritic cell vaccination. The vaccine consisted of monocyte-derived dendritic cells cultured seven to eight days with IL-4 and GM-CSF, then pulsed overnight with autologous tumor lysate. Patients received three intradermal dendritic cell vaccine injections at biweekly intervals in the arm below the axilla. In glioblastoma patients vaccinated with dendritic cells, deep sequencing of TCR beta CDR3 regions served to measure the amount of tumor-infiltrating lymphocytes and to compare repertoires between tumor and blood. Survival after dendritic cell vaccination was correlated with TCR sequencing metrics, including TIL content and tumor-blood repertoire overlap.

Patients were selected on the basis of adequate residual fresh-frozen tumor tissue and more than two years of available survival data. An isocitrate dehydrogenase mutation was not carried by any of the glioblastoma patients, although molecular status was otherwise variable. PBMC were collected before vaccination, two weeks after the third vaccination, and at tumor progression if progression occurred. The Qiagen DNeasy Blood extraction Kit was used to extract genomic DNA. Study-level results and caveats: Higher estimated pretreatment TIL content predicted longer time to progression and overall survival after dendritic cell vaccination. No direct relationship between TCR clonality and survival was found, suggesting that a diverse polyclonal response may matter. The three-group TCR overlap response model was described as speculative and requiring prospective validation. The cohort was small and heterogeneous, only a few patients had full blood and tumor sets, and even fewer had initial-recurrent tumor pairs.

Germline trimming: 3 bases from V, 7 bases from J; junction bases outside gene matches: 8. Including the terminal cysteine and phenylalanine, the CDR3 comprises 15 residues. Only the CDR3 part of the read is kept: 45 bases, read in frame from the first base. The CDR1 and CDR2 encoded by the germline V gene are ENHRY and SYGVKD. This TCR derives from a human donor with glioblastoma. This specimen consisted of blood, obtained before dendritic cell vaccination. The chain joins TRBV10-3 to TRBJ2-2; TRBD1 aligns with 7 central bases. The CDR3 in this case is CAISDPGQRNGELFF. The nucleotide sequence is TGTGCCATCAGTGATCCGGGACAGCGTAACGGGGAGCTGTTTTTT.